This T cell receptor beta chain appears in the sequencing data of a study of blood T cells in healthy people across ages. Primed by a sample-barcoded 5' primer and a J-beta primer mix, a second PCR proceeded for 7 to 11 cycles. A 12-random-nucleotide template-switch adaptor tagged each cDNA molecule. CDR3-containing paired-end reads numbering at least 2.5 million came from each sample. TCRdb itself ran the 5' RACE reads through MiXCR, one entry per CDR3 protein. The table lists roughly 730,000 distinct CDR3 sequences, 56% of them singletons. Trimming took off 5 bases at V and 2 bases at J, with 15 bases between the two ends. This CDR3 region has 15 residues. The germline gives CDR1 SGHTA, CDR2 FQGTGA. This clonotype occurred a few times.

The clonotype was recovered from a middle-aged man in good health. The sample taken for sequencing was blood. This sequence joins TRBV7-3 and TRBJ2-5; D unclear. The CDR3 loop reads CASSHDPGYQETQYF. CDR3 nucleotide sequence: TGTGCCAGCAGCCACGACCCCGGGTATCAAGAGACCCAGTACTTC.